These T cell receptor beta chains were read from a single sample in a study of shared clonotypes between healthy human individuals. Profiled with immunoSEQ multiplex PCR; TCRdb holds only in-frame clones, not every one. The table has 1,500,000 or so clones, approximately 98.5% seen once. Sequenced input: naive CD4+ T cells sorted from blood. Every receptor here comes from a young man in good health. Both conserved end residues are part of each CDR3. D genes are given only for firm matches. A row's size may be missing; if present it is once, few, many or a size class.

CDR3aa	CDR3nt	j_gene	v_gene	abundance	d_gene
CASSFRGLGQPQHF	TGTGCCAGCAGTTTCCGGGGTCTCGGCCAGCCCCAGCATTTT	TRBJ1-5	TRBV28	NA	NA
CASSLARLAGQYEQYF	TGTGCCAGCAGCTTAGCCCGACTAGCGGGACAGTACGAGCAGTACTTC	TRBJ2-7	TRBV11-2	NA	TRBD2
CASSFGQGGPYGYTF	TGCGCCAGCAGCTTTGGACAGGGGGGCCCGTATGGCTACACCTTC	TRBJ1-2	TRBV5-1	NA	TRBD1
CASSGGRGYGEQYF	TGTGCCAGCAGTGGCGGGAGGGGGTATGGTGAGCAGTACTTC	TRBJ2-7	TRBV27	NA	TRBD2
CASSTSGIQYTGELFF	TGTGCCAGCTCAACTAGCGGGATTCAGTACACCGGGGAGCTGTTTTTT	TRBJ2-2	TRBV18	NA	TRBD2
CASSEARYNEQFF	TGTGCCAGCAGTGAAGCCAGATACAATGAGCAGTTCTTC	TRBJ2-1	TRBV2	NA	NA
CASSVHSTGGGTEAFF	TGTGCCAGCAGCGTTCATTCGACAGGGGGAGGCACTGAAGCTTTCTTT	TRBJ1-1	TRBV7-3	NA	TRBD1
CASSLASGNTEAFF	TGTGCCAGCAGCTTGGCCAGTGGGAACACTGAAGCTTTCTTT	TRBJ1-1	TRBV5-6	once	NA
CASSLSGWTGELFF	TGTGCCAGCAGTTTATCGGGGTGGACCGGGGAGCTGTTTTTT	TRBJ2-2	TRBV27	NA	NA
CASSHIPLADNEQFF	TGCGCCAGCAGCCACATACCGCTAGCGGACAATGAGCAGTTCTTC	TRBJ2-1	TRBV5-1	NA	TRBD2
CASSLSGQGRDTQYF	TGTGCCAGCAGTTTATCGGGACAGGGTAGGGATACGCAGTATTTT	TRBJ2-3	TRBV28	NA	TRBD1
CASMIGLSRRKPQETQYF	TGTGCCAGCATGATCGGGCTGTCCAGGCGGAAGCCCCAAGAGACCCAGTACTTC	TRBJ2-5	TRBV7-6	NA	NA
CASSPSGRVDETQYF	TGTGCCAGCAGCCCCTCGGGGAGGGTAGACGAGACCCAGTACTTC	TRBJ2-5	TRBV5-4	NA	TRBD2
CASSPPGRLFTEAFF	TGTGCCAGCAGTCCTCCGGGACGCCTTTTCACTGAAGCTTTCTTT	TRBJ1-1	TRBV6-5	NA	NA
CASSLDLGNEQYF	TGTGCCAGCAGTTTAGACCTTGGGAACGAGCAGTACTTC	TRBJ2-7	TRBV28	NA	NA
CASSPKAGGYTDTQYF	TGTGCCAGCAGCCCAAAGGCAGGCGGTTACACAGATACGCAGTATTTT	TRBJ2-3	TRBV25-1	NA	NA
CASSFASTDTQYF	TGTGCCAGCAGCTTCGCTAGCACAGATACGCAGTATTTT	TRBJ2-3	TRBV5-4	NA	NA
CASSYSVTAGVVFF	TGTGCCAGCAGTTACTCCGTAACGGCCGGTGTGGTTTTCTTT	TRBJ1-1	TRBV6-5	NA	NA
CASSYQTSPTGELFF	TGTGCCAGCAGTTATCAGACTAGCCCCACCGGGGAGCTGTTTTTT	TRBJ2-2	TRBV6-5	NA	TRBD2
CASSFGGIGQDPQHF	TGCGCCAGCAGCTTCGGAGGGATCGGCCAGGATCCCCAGCATTTT	TRBJ1-5	TRBV5-1	NA	NA
CASSKYRGDQETQYF	TGCGCCAGCAGTAAATACAGGGGGGATCAAGAGACCCAGTACTTC	TRBJ2-5	TRBV5-1	NA	TRBD1
CAIRRTGDEQFF	TGTGCCATAAGGCGGACAGGGGATGAGCAGTTCTTC	TRBJ2-1	TRBV10-3	NA	TRBD1
CASSFRPGHGFNTGELFF	TGTGCCAGCAGCTTTCGTCCGGGACACGGCTTTAACACCGGGGAGCTGTTTTTT	TRBJ2-2	TRBV11-2	NA	NA
CASSQAGFRGTEAFF	TGCGCCAGCAGCCAAGCAGGGTTTAGAGGCACTGAAGCTTTCTTT	TRBJ1-1	TRBV4-3	NA	NA
CASSLGLAGGLAKNIQYF	TGCGCCAGCAGCTTGGGTCTAGCGGGAGGGTTAGCCAAAAACATTCAGTACTTC	TRBJ2-4	TRBV5-1	NA	TRBD2
CASSAQVNTEAFF	TGTGCCAGCAGCGCCCAGGTGAACACTGAAGCTTTCTTT	TRBJ1-1	TRBV7-2	NA	NA
CASSSNRDPNYGYTF	TGTGCCAGCAGTTCGAACCGGGACCCTAACTATGGCTACACCTTC	TRBJ1-2	TRBV6-1	NA	NA
CASSFLRGGDYEQYF	TGTGCCAGCAGCTTCTTACGGGGAGGAGACTACGAGCAGTACTTC	TRBJ2-7	TRBV11-2	NA	NA
CASSVGSISYNEQFF	TGTGCCAGCAGCGTTGGGAGCATCTCCTACAATGAGCAGTTCTTC	TRBJ2-1	TRBV9	NA	NA
CASRTGRVRDTQYF	TGTGCCAGCAGAACCGGGAGGGTTAGGGATACGCAGTATTTT	TRBJ2-3	TRBV6-5	NA	TRBD2
CAIPRPYEQYF	TGTGCCATCCCCCGTCCCTACGAGCAGTACTTC	TRBJ2-7	TRBV10-3	NA	NA
CASSGGFHGYTF	TGTGCCAGCAGTGGAGGGTTCCATGGCTACACCTTC	TRBJ1-2	TRBV2	NA	NA
CASSPTGGGNQPQHF	TGTGCCAGCTCACCGACAGGGGGAGGCAATCAGCCCCAGCATTTT	TRBJ1-5	TRBV18	NA	TRBD1
CASSLTGVNTGELFF	TGTGCCAGCAGCTTAACAGGAGTTAACACCGGGGAGCTGTTTTTT	TRBJ2-2	TRBV11-2	NA	NA
CASSLGSYRETQYF	TGTGCCAGCAGCTTAGGTTCGTACAGGGAGACCCAGTACTTC	TRBJ2-5	TRBV11-2	NA	NA
CASSLGKTQYF	TGTGCCAGCAGCTTAGGCAAGACCCAGTACTTC	TRBJ2-5	TRBV7-2	NA	NA
CAISESVGLAGDNEQFF	TGTGCCATCAGTGAGTCGGTGGGACTAGCGGGAGACAATGAGCAGTTCTTC	TRBJ2-1	TRBV10-3	once	TRBD2
CASSATTYEQFF	TGTGCCAGCAGTGCGACTACGTATGAGCAGTTCTTC	TRBJ2-1	TRBV6-1	NA	NA
CASSPIGQGSGTEAFF	TGTGCCAGCTCACCGATTGGACAGGGGAGTGGCACTGAAGCTTTCTTT	TRBJ1-1	TRBV18	NA	TRBD1
CASSPGLAGQTQYF	TGTGCCAGCAGCCCTGGACTAGCGGGCCAGACCCAGTACTTC	TRBJ2-5	TRBV5-4	NA	TRBD2
CASSFLSSYNEQFF	TGTGCCAGCAGCTTCCTGAGCTCCTACAATGAGCAGTTCTTC	TRBJ2-1	TRBV5-4	NA	NA
CASSLAEGPLNTEAFF	TGTGCCAGCAGCTTAGCGGAGGGACCGTTGAACACTGAAGCTTTCTTT	TRBJ1-1	TRBV7-9	NA	NA
CASRGLGTSENTGELFF	TGTGCCAGCAGGGGCCTCGGGACTAGCGAGAACACCGGGGAGCTGTTTTTT	TRBJ2-2	TRBV27	NA	TRBD2
CASSLKDSHEQYF	TGTGCCAGCAGTTTAAAGGACTCTCACGAGCAGTACTTC	TRBJ2-7	TRBV27	NA	NA
CASSIGTDSYEQYF	TGCGCCAGCAGCATCGGGACAGACTCCTACGAGCAGTACTTC	TRBJ2-7	TRBV5-1	NA	TRBD1
CASSQSYTGELFF	TGTGCCAGCAGCCAAAGCTACACCGGGGAGCTGTTTTTT	TRBJ2-2	TRBV4-2	NA	NA
CASSQLGNTGELFF	TGTGCCAGCAGCCAACTGGGAAACACCGGGGAGCTGTTTTTT	TRBJ2-2	TRBV14	NA	NA
CASSLLATSTDTQYF	TGTGCCAGCAGTTTACTAGCTACAAGCACAGATACGCAGTATTTT	TRBJ2-3	TRBV6-5	NA	NA